A selection of T cell receptor beta chains follows, all from one sample in a study of human thymus T cells. TCRdb's copy holds only in-frame clones and misses some; the assay was immunoSEQ multiplex PCR. The data hold approximately 40,000 clones, with about 94% observed a single time. Sequencing input: blood. The origin of the receptors is a boy under two years old with a congenital heart defect but otherwise immunologically healthy. Both conserved end residues are part of each CDR3. The D gene is left open where the match is weak. Rows may omit the clone size; those that give it use once, few, many or a size class.

few TRBD2 TRBJ2-2 TRBV6-5 CASSYRLAGGHGELFF TGTGCCAGCAGTTATCGACTAGCGGGGGGGCACGGGGAGCTGTTTTTT
. . TRBJ1-2 TRBV6-1 CASSVGANYGYTF TGTGCCAGCAGTGTCGGGGCAAACTATGGCTACACCTTC
. . TRBJ1-1 TRBV11-2 CASSLGRTPTEAFF TGTGCCAGCAGCTTAGGACGGACACCAACTGAAGCTTTCTTT
. . TRBJ2-7 TRBV13 CASSLGRGSSYEQYF TGTGCCAGCAGCTTAGGACGGGGGTCCTCCTACGAGCAGTACTTC
. . TRBJ2-7 TRBV6-5 CASSSWKSSYEQYF TGTGCCAGCAGCTCATGGAAAAGCTCCTACGAGCAGTACTTC
. TRBD2 TRBJ2-3 TRBV5-1 CASSLRTSGGPTDTQYF TGCGCCAGCAGCTTACGGACTAGCGGGGGACCTACAGATACGCAGTATTTT
. TRBD2 TRBJ2-5 TRBV7-6 CASSLRASGGYQETQYF TGTGCCAGCAGCTTACGGGCCAGCGGGGGGTACCAAGAGACCCAGTACTTC
once . TRBJ2-7 TRBV9 CASSVDNSSPTSEQYF TGTGCCAGCAGCGTAGATAATAGTAGCCCAACATCCGAGCAGTACTTC
. . TRBJ2-5 TRBV30 CAWRGGGAGETQYF TGTGCCTGGAGAGGTGGGGGGGCCGGAGAGACCCAGTACTTC
. . TRBJ2-5 TRBV10-3 CAISEGGPGTVQETQYF TGTGCCATCAGTGAGGGGGGTCCCGGGACGGTCCAAGAGACCCAGTACTTC
. TRBD2 TRBJ2-7 TRBV6-5 CASSYSVLAGGHEQYF TGTGCCAGCAGTTACTCTGTGCTAGCGGGGGGGCACGAGCAGTACTTC
. TRBD1 TRBJ1-6 TRBV10-3 CAISESGQGGSPLHF TGTGCCATCAGTGAGTCGGGACAGGGAGGTTCACCCCTCCACTTT
. TRBD2 TRBJ2-5 TRBV5-1 CASSRGAGGRETQYF TGCGCCAGCAGCCGCGGCGCGGGGGGTAGGGAGACCCAGTACTTC
. . TRBJ2-1 TRBV29-1 CSVVVQGGASRWFF TGCAGCGTTGTGGTACAGGGTGGGGCCAGCCGTTGGTTCTTC
. TRBD2 TRBJ2-1 TRBV7-2 CASRMRLAGANEQFF TGTGCCAGCAGGATGAGACTAGCGGGGGCAAATGAGCAGTTCTTC
. . TRBJ1-2 TRBV2 CASSEEVNYGYTF TGTGCCAGCAGCGAAGAAGTAAACTATGGCTACACCTTC
. . TRBJ2-7 TRBV4-3 CASSQIRLGLGRSYEQYF TGCGCCAGCAGCCAAATACGGTTGGGGTTAGGACGGTCCTACGAGCAGTACTTC
. . TRBJ2-3 TRBV19 CASSFGRSTDTQYF TGTGCCAGTAGCTTTGGCAGGAGCACAGATACGCAGTATTTT
. . TRBJ1-3 TRBV6-6 CASSRDVRSGNTIYF TGTGCCAGCAGCCGCGACGTACGCTCTGGAAACACCATATATTTT
. . TRBJ2-1 TRBV5-4 CASSYPAGAVNEQFF TGTGCCAGCAGCTATCCTGCGGGGGCAGTGAATGAGCAGTTCTTC
. TRBD2 TRBJ2-7 TRBV11-2 CASSTGLAYEQYF TGTGCCAGCAGCACGGGACTAGCCTACGAGCAGTACTTC
once . TRBJ1-2 TRBV5-6 CASSLGDRPNYGYTF TGTGCCAGCAGCTTAGGGGACCGACCTAACTATGGCTACACCTTC
. . TRBJ1-1 TRBV2 CASSVAAEAFF TGTGCCAGCAGTGTGGCTGCTGAAGCTTTCTTT
. . TRBJ2-1 TRBV29-1 CSVVRFSYNEQFF TGCAGCGTTGTGCGATTCTCCTACAATGAGCAGTTCTTC
. . TRBJ2-3 TRBV19 CASSREGARGTDTQYF TGTGCCAGTAGTAGGGAGGGGGCGCGGGGCACAGATACGCAGTATTTT
. TRBD2 TRBJ2-7 TRBV13 CASSSSGGMYEQYF TGTGCCAGCAGCAGTAGCGGGGGTATGTACGAGCAGTACTTC
. TRBD1 TRBJ2-7 TRBV13 CASSGDRGREQYF TGTGCCAGCAGCGGGGACAGGGGAAGAGAGCAGTACTTC
. . TRBJ2-6 TRBV7-9 CASSAQITMTKSGQRLTF TGTGCCAGCAGCGCACAAATAACCATGACAAAGTCGGGCCAACGTCTGACTTTC
. . TRBJ1-6 TRBV6-1 CASNNYHNSPLHF TGTGCCAGCAATAACTACCATAATTCACCCCTCCACTTT
. . TRBJ1-2 TRBV4-3 CASSQDTGYGYTF TGCGCCAGCAGCCAAGATACAGGGTATGGCTACACCTTC
. . TRBJ2-7 TRBV15 CATSSGVTYEQYF TGTGCCACCAGCAGCGGGGTTACCTACGAGCAGTACTTC
. TRBD2 TRBJ2-1 TRBV5-1 CASSLLAGVYNEQFF TGCGCCAGCAGCCTACTAGCGGGGGTTTACAATGAGCAGTTCTTC
. . TRBJ1-5 TRBV5-1 CAMGGNQPQHF TGCGCCATGGGCGGGAATCAGCCCCAGCATTTT
. TRBD2 TRBJ2-7 TRBV7-8 CASSLVGLAGAYEQYF TGTGCCAGCAGCTTAGTAGGGCTAGCGGGGGCCTACGAGCAGTACTTC
once TRBD1 TRBJ2-2 TRBV11-2 CASRSLRGRGPGELFF TGTGCCAGCAGGTCACTTCGGGGCAGGGGGCCCGGGGAGCTGTTTTTT
. TRBD1 TRBJ1-1 TRBV7-2 CASSSYRGEAFF TGTGCCAGCAGCTCCTACAGGGGAGAAGCTTTCTTT
few . TRBJ1-6 TRBV4-3 CASSQGGGASSPLHF TGCGCCAGCAGCCAAGGTGGAGGCGCCTCATCACCCCTCCACTTT
. . TRBJ1-1 TRBV28 CASSPRWTEAFF TGTGCCAGCAGTCCTCGATGGACTGAAGCTTTCTTT
. TRBD2 TRBJ2-1 TRBV20-1 CSARTRSGGIF TGCAGTGCTAGAACCCGGAGCGGGGGAATCTTC
. . TRBJ2-7 TRBV5-1 CASSLEDGHYEQYF TGCGCCAGCAGCTTGGAGGACGGGCACTACGAGCAGTACTTC